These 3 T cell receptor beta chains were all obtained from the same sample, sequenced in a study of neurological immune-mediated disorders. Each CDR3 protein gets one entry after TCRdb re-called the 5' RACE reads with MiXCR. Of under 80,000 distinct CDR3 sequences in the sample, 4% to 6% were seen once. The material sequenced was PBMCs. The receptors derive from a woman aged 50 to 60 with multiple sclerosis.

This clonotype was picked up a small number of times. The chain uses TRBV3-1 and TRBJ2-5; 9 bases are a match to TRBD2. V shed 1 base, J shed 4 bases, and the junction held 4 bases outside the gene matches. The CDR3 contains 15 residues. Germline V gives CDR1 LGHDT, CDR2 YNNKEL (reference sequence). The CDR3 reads CASSQATGLAETQYF. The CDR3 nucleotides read TGTGCCAGCAGCCAAGCCACGGGACTAGCAGAGACCCAGTACTTC.

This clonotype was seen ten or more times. CDR3 sequence: CASSSVTGMNTEAFF. CDR3 bases: TGTGCCAGCAGCTCCGTAACGGGAATGAACACTGAAGCTTTCTTT. The chain links TRBV5-4 to TRBJ1-1; D is ambiguous. The CDR3 is made up of 15 amino acids. V was clipped by 3 bases and J by 0 bases, with 12 bases between them. CDR1 and CDR2 (germline): SGHNT, YYREEE (reference sequence). Combining the CDR3 with reference TRBV5-4 and TRBJ1-1 gives the whole variable domain ETGVTQSPTHLIKTRGQQVTLRCSSQSGHNTVSWYQQALGQGPQFIFQYYREEENGRGNFPPRFSGLQFPNYSSELNVNALELDDSALYLCASSSVTGMNTEAFFGQGTRLTVV.

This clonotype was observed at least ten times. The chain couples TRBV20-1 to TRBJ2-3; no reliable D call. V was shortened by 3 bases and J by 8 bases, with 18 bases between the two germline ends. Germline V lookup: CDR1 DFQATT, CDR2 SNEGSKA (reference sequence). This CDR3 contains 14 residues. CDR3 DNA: TGCAGTGCTAGTAGTTTAGTTTCATCGCGTACGCAGTATTTT. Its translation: CSASSLVSSRTQYF.